These 5 T cell receptor beta chains were all obtained from the same sample, sequenced in a study of T cell responses to AZD1222 COVID-19 vaccine. TCRdb's copy holds only in-frame clones and misses some; the assay was immunoSEQ multiplex PCR. In the table there are roughly 84,000 clones, 87% of which are singletons. The starting material was peripheral blood, obtained 28 days after the second AZD1222 dose. The source is an adult who received the AZD1222 COVID-19 vaccine.

This chain connects TRBV2 to TRBJ2-1, with 11 bases aligning to TRBD2. CDR3 length: 18 amino acids. Germline V CDR1 and CDR2: SNHLY, FYNNEI. The V gene end was trimmed by 9 bases and the J gene end by 9 bases; junction bases not matched to a gene: 22. The CDR3 is CARTKTGLAGGQGSEQFF. The CDR3 DNA is TGTGCCAGGACCAAGACCGGGCTAGCGGGGGGACAGGGTAGTGAGCAGTTCTTC.

The CDR3 DNA is TGTGCCAGCAGTTTTAGTACTAGCGGGGAGAATGAGCAGTTCTTC. Translated, it gives CASSFSTSGENEQFF. The chain is built from TRBV27 and TRBJ2-1; 10 nucleotides agree with TRBD2. Germline lookup yields CDR1 MNHEY and CDR2 SMNVEV (reference sequence). The CDR3 extends over 15 amino acids. With V trimmed by 3 bases and J by 7 bases, 6 bases remained unmatched.

This clone was picked up one time. This chain connects TRBV4-2 to TRBJ1-5; 8 bases are shared with TRBD1. Losses at the gene ends were 5 bases for V and 3 bases for J; bases not matched to a gene: 6. The CDR3 consists of 15 residues. The germline V gene encodes CDR1 LGHNA and CDR2 YNFKEQ. The CDR3 region is CASSYGQGANQPQHF. DNA of the CDR3: TGTGCCAGCAGCTACGGACAGGGCGCCAATCAGCCCCAGCATTTT.

The chain uses TRBV28 and TRBJ1-5, with 10 positions matching TRBD1. This CDR3 region has 16 residues. With V trimmed by 6 bases and J by 5 bases, 10 bases remained unmatched. CDR1 is MDHEN, CDR2 SYDVKM, per germline. The CDR3 sequence is CASSLGTGVGYQPQHF. The CDR3 DNA sequence: TGTGCCAGCAGCCTTGGGACAGGGGTTGGTTATCAGCCCCAGCATTTT.

A word on this clone: Other DNA sequences within the sample encode an identical CDR3. The CDR3 DNA is TGTGCCAGCAGTTACTCAAGAGGTCAGCCCCAGCATTTT. Its protein is CASSYSRGQPQHF. This rearrangement joins TRBV6-5 to TRBJ1-5; D remains unclear. The CDR3 consists of 13 residues. The V and J ends lost 0 bases and 6 bases respectively, with 6 bases between them. Germline CDR1 and CDR2: MNHEY and SVGAGI.